In this sample, the clone carrying this T cell receptor (beta chain) turned up once. This sample was included in a study of T cell changes during pregnancy in multiple sclerosis. V lost 2 bases, J lost 4 bases, and 12 bases stayed unmatched. The CDR3 runs 18 residues. Germline CDR1 and CDR2: LNHDA and SQIVND (reference sequence). Sequencing used immunoSEQ multiplex PCR; TCRdb keeps in-frame clones, though not all of them. The sample contains some 48,000 clones, approximately 95% of which appear only once. This receptor was obtained from a female donor with multiple sclerosis, enrolled in a pregnancy study. This chain uses TRBV19 with TRBJ2-7; 12 bases agree with TRBD2. Material: CD8+ T cells from peripheral blood mononuclear cells, obtained in the first trimester of pregnancy. The CDR3 loop reads CASSITHGLAGILYEQYF. In DNA, the CDR3 is TGTGCCAGTAGTATAACCCACGGACTAGCGGGAATCTTATACGAGCAGTACTTC.